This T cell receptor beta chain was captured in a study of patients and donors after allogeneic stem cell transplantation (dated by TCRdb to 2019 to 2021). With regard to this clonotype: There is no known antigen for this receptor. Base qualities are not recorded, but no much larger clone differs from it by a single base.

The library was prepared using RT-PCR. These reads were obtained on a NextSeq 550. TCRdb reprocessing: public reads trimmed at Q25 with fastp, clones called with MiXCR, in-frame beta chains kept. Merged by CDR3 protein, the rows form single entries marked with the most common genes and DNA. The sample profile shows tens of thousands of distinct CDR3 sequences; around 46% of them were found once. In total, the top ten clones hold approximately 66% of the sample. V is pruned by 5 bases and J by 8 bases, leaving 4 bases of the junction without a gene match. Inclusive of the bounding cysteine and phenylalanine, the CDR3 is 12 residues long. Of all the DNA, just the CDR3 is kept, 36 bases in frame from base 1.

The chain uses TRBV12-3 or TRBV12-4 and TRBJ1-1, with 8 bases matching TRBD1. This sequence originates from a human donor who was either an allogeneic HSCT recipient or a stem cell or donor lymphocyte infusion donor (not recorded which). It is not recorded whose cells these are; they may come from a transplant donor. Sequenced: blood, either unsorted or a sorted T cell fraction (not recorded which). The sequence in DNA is TGTGCCAGCAGTGTCTGGACAGGGGAAGCTTTCTTT. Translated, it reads CASSVWTGEAFF.